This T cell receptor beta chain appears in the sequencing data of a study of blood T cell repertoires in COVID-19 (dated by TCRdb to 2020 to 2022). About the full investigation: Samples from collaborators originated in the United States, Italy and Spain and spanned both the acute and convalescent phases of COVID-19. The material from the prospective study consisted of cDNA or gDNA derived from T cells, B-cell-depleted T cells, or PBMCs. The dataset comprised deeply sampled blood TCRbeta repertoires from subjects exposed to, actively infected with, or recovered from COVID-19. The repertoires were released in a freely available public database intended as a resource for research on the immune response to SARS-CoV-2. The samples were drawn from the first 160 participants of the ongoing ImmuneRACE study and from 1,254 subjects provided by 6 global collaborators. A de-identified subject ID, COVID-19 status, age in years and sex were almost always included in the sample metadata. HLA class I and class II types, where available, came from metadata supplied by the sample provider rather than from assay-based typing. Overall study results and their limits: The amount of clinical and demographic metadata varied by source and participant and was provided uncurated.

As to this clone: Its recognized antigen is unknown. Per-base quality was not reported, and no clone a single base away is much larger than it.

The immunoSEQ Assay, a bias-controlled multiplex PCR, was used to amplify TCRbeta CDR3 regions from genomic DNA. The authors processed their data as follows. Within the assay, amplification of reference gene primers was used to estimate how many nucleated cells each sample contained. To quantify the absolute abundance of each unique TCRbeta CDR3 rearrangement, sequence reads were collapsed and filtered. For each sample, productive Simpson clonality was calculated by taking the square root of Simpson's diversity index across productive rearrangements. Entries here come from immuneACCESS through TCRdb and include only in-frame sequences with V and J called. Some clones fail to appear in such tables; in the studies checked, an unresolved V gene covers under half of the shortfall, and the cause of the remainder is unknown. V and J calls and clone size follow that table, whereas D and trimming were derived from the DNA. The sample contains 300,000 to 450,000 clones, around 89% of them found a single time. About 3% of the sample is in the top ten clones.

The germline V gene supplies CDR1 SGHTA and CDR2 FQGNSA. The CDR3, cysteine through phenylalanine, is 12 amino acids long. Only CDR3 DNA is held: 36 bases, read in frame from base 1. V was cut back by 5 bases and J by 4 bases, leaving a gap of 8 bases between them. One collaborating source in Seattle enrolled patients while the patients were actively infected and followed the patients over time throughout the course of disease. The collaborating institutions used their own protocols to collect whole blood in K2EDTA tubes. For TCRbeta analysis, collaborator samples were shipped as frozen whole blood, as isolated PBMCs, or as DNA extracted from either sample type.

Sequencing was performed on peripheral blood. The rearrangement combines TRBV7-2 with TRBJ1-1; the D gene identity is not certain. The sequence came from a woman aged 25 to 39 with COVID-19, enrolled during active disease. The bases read TGTGCCAGCAGCCCGCGGGCCACTGAAGCTTTCTTT. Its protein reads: CASSPRATEAFF.